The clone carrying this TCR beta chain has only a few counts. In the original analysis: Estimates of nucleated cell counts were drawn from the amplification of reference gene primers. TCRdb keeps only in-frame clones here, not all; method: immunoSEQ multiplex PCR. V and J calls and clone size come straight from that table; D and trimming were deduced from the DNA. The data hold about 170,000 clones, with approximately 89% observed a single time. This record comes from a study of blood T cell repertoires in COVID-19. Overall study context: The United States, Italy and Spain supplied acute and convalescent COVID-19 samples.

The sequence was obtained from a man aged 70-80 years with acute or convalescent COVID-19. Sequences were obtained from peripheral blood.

The CDR3 DNA follows: TGCGCCAGCAGCTTGGGGGACAGCGCTTTCTATGGCTACACCTTC. This gives the protein CASSLGDSAFYGYTF. The chain recombines TRBV5-1 with TRBJ1-2; TRBD1 aligns across 7 bases. CDR1 and CDR2 from the germline V gene are SGHRS and YFSETQ. This CDR3 is built from 15 residues. The junction had 6 bases not matched to a gene; V was cut back by 0 bases and J by 4 bases.